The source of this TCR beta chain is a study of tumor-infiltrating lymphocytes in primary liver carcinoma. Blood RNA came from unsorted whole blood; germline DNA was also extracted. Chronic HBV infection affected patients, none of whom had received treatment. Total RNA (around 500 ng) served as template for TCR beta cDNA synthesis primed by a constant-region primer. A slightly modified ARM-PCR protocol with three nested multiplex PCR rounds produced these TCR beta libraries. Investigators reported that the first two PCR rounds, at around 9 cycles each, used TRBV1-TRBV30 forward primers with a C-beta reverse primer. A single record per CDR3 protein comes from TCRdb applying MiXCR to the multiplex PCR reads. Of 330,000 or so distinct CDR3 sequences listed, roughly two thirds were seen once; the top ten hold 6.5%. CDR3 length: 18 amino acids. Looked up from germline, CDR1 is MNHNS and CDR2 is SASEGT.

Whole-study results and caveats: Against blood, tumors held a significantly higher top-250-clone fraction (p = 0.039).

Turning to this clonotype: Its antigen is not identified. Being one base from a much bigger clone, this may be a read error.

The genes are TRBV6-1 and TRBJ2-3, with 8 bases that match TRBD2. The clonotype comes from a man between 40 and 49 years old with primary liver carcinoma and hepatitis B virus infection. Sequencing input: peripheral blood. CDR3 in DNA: TGTGTCAGCAGTGAAAGTGTAGGAGCGGGGGAAGCGGGAGATACGCAGTATTTT. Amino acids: CVSSESVGAGEAGDTQYF.